A single sample gave rise to the 25 T cell receptor beta chains below, sequenced in a study of blood T cell repertoires in COVID-19. Sequencing was performed with immunoSEQ multiplex PCR; in TCRdb, only in-frame clones are kept and a portion is missing. The data contain around 160,000 clones, 80% to 90% of them seen just once; the ten biggest clones take up roughly 8%. The specimen sequenced was peripheral blood. The receptors come from a human donor with acute or convalescent COVID-19. The donor label of this sample is uncertain.

Details on this clone: The same CDR3 can be traced to other DNA sequences in this sample. The rearrangement links TRBV7-2 to TRBJ1-5; D might be TRBD1 (6 bases). The germline V and J ends were trimmed by 5 bases and 0 bases, with 11 bases remaining between them. CDR1 SGHTA and CDR2 FQGNSA come from the germline V gene. This CDR3 spans 15 amino acids. The CDR3 here is CASSPQGNSNQPQHF. As DNA, the CDR3 is TGTGCCAGCAGCCCGCAGGGGAATAGCAATCAGCCCCAGCATTTT.

The genes are TRBV5-4 and TRBJ2-1, with a possible D match to TRBD2 (5 bases). Germline V gene sequence: CDR1 SGHNT, CDR2 YYREEE (reference sequence). The ends were cut back, 4 bases at V and 0 bases at J, with 11 bases in the middle. The CDR3 extends over 15 amino acids. The CDR3 nucleotides read TGTGCCAGCAGCCCCTCAGCGGTCTCCTACAATGAGCAGTTCTTC. Translating gives CASSPSAVSYNEQFF.

V and J are TRBV9 and TRBJ2-3; 9 nucleotides line up with TRBD2. The CDR3 runs to 16 residues. Germline V gives CDR1 SGDLS, CDR2 YYNGEE. With V trimmed by 2 bases and J by 1 base, 5 bases remained unmatched. DNA of the CDR3: TGTGCCAGCAGCGTTTTGGTAGCGGGGGGCACAGATACGCAGTATTTT. Protein: CASSVLVAGGTDTQYF. The full variable domain, completed using reference TRBV9 and TRBJ2-3, is DSGVTQTPKHLITATGQRVTLRCSPRSGDLSVYWYQQSLDQGLQFLIQYYNGEERAKGNILERFSAQQFPDLHSELNLSSLELGDSALYFCASSVLVAGGTDTQYFGPGTRLTVL.

The chain couples TRBV19 to TRBJ1-1; the match to TRBD1 covers 8 bases. Per germline, CDR1 LNHDA and CDR2 SQIVND (reference sequence). The length of the CDR3 is 15 residues. V gave up 1 base and J gave up 6 bases; unmatched junction bases: 7. CDR3 protein: CASSIGGQGLAEAFF. The CDR3 coding sequence is TGTGCCAGTAGTATAGGAGGACAGGGCCTCGCTGAAGCTTTCTTT.

This rearrangement joins TRBV11-2 to TRBJ2-5, with a tentative D call TRBD1 (6 bases). Between the trimmed V and J ends, which lost 3 bases and 5 bases, there was a span of 19 bases. Germline V CDR1 and CDR2: SGHAT, FQNNGV. The CDR3 runs 16 residues. CDR3 loop: CASSFFGQGYSETQYF. CDR3 in DNA: TGTGCCAGCAGCTTTTTTGGCCAGGGGTATAGCGAGACCCAGTACTTC.

The V gene is TRBV6-1, the J gene TRBJ2-3, with D maybe TRBD2 (6 bases). Germline-derived CDR1 and CDR2 are MNHNS and SASEGT. The CDR3 has 15 amino acids. V lost 2 bases and J lost 0, with 9 bases in between. CDR3: CASSEYGRSTDTQYF. Here the CDR3 DNA reads TGTGCCAGCAGTGAATACGGGAGAAGCACAGATACGCAGTATTTT.

The CDR3 sequence is CASNDGGNTEAFF. CDR3 nucleotide sequence: TGCGCCAGCAACGACGGGGGGAACACTGAAGCTTTCTTT. The chain has TRBV4-1 and TRBJ1-1, with D possibly being TRBD1 (5 bases). This CDR3 comprises 13 residues. The germline V gene encodes CDR1 MGHRA and CDR2 YSYEKL. V lost 7 bases to trimming and J lost 1 base, with 10 bases between them.

V and J are TRBV4-1 and TRBJ1-5; 7 positions match TRBD1. The V and J ends lost 0 bases and 3 bases, in that order; junction bases with no gene match: 5. CDR3 length: 16 residues. From germline, CDR1 is MGHRA and CDR2 YSYEKL. CDR3 in DNA: TGCGCCAGCAGCCAAGAAACAGGGGCAAACAATCAGCCCCAGCATTTT. Its translation is CASSQETGANNQPQHF.

The chain joins TRBV7-2 to TRBJ2-1; D may be TRBD1 (6 bases). The V end was cut by 5 bases, the J end by 2 bases, with 13 bases between. The CDR3 has 15 amino acids. In germline, CDR1 is SGHTA, CDR2 FQGNSA. In DNA, the CDR3 is TGTGCCAGCAGCCTGACTGGGGGCACCTACAATGAGCAGTTCTTC. Encoded protein: CASSLTGGTYNEQFF.

This sequence joins TRBV24-1 and TRBJ1-4, with D perhaps matching TRBD1 (6 bases). Germline lookup yields CDR1 KGHDR and CDR2 SFDVKD. The V and J ends lost 4 bases and 7 bases respectively, with 18 bases between them. This CDR3 contains 16 residues. The CDR3 here is CATSESGTLGGEKLFF. CDR3 DNA: TGTGCCACCAGTGAGTCCGGGACATTGGGTGGTGAAAAACTGTTTTTT.

The V call is TRBV6-5, the J call TRBJ1-1, with a tentative D call TRBD1 (5 bases). The CDR3 length is 13 residues. Germline values: CDR1 MNHEY, CDR2 SVGAGI. Trimming shortened V by 8 bases and J by 1 base, and 11 bases separated the two germline ends. DNA of the CDR3: TGTGCCAGCGGGCAGGGCACGAACACTGAAGCTTTCTTT. Translated, it gives CASGQGTNTEAFF.

This chain connects TRBV30 to TRBJ1-5, with a tentative D call TRBD1 (5 bases). The CDR3 extends over 15 amino acids. Trimming stripped 2 bases from V and 2 bases from J, with 13 bases between. Germline V gene lookup returns CDR1 GTSNPN and CDR2 SVGIG (reference sequence). The CDR3 here is CAWSLGAQGNQPQHF. The DNA for the CDR3 is TGTGCCTGGAGTCTAGGGGCCCAGGGCAATCAGCCCCAGCATTTT.

The chain has TRBV3-1 (or the pseudogene TRBV3-2) and TRBJ2-7; D unclear. The CDR3 extends over 14 amino acids. CDR1 is LGHDT, CDR2 YNNKEL, per germline (reference sequence). Trimming removed 0 bases at V and 3 bases at J, with 9 bases between. CDR3 DNA sequence: TGTGCCAGCAGCCAAGAAGGCCTAGGCTACGAGCAGTACTTC. Its protein product is CASSQEGLGYEQYF.

This chain joins TRBV5-1 and TRBJ1-6; D is unclear. Germline values: CDR1 SGHRS, CDR2 YFSETQ. With 4 bases removed from V and 8 bases from J, the gap between germline ends came to 10 bases. The CDR3 runs 13 residues. CDR3 nucleotides: TGCGCCAGCAGCCTGGAAGAGGATTCACCCCTCCACTTT. Amino acids: CASSLEEDSPLHF.

J is TRBJ1-2 and V is TRBV12-3 or TRBV12-4; D uncertain. V was shortened by 6 bases and J by 2 bases, with 4 bases between the two germline ends. The CDR3 is 11 amino acids. CDR3 coding DNA: TGTGCCAGCAGCCTCAACTATGGCTACACCTTC. This sequence encodes CASSLNYGYTF.

V usage is TRBV10-3 and J usage is TRBJ1-2, with TRBD1 matching 9 bases. The V gene's germline CDR1 is ENHRY and CDR2 SYGVKD. J was trimmed by 6 bases and V by 4 bases; bases with no gene match: 12. CDR3 length equals 16 residues. The CDR3 reads CAISVAGTGSWDGYTF. As DNA, the CDR3 is TGTGCCATCAGTGTGGCGGGGACAGGGTCCTGGGATGGCTACACCTTC.

J is TRBJ2-7 and V is TRBV9; D remains unclear. Germline V gene lookup returns CDR1 SGDLS and CDR2 YYNGEE. The CDR3 totals 13 residues. V was cut by 3 bases and J by 4 bases, with 11 bases left in between. CDR3 DNA: TGTGCCAGCAGCGACGAACGAGGATACGAGCAGTACTTC. Amino acids: CASSDERGYEQYF. Together with reference TRBV9 and TRBJ2-7, the CDR3 gives the full variable domain: DSGVTQTPKHLITATGQRVTLRCSPRSGDLSVYWYQQSLDQGLQFLIQYYNGEERAKGNILERFSAQQFPDLHSELNLSSLELGDSALYFCASSDERGYEQYFGPGTRLTVT.

The rearrangement links TRBV7-6 to TRBJ1-1; a possible D gene is TRBD1 (6 bases). The germline gives CDR1 SGHVS, CDR2 FNYEAQ. This CDR3 region has 13 residues. The V end was cut by 8 bases, the J end by 0 bases, with 10 bases between. Here the CDR3 reads CASADRLNTEAFF. Here the CDR3 DNA reads TGTGCCAGCGCCGACAGGTTGAACACTGAAGCTTTCTTT.

The J gene is TRBJ2-3, the V gene TRBV25-1; D gene unclear. There are 12 residues in the CDR3. With 6 bases removed from V and 2 bases from J, the gap between germline ends came to 6 bases. Germline V lookup: CDR1 MGHDK, CDR2 SYGVNS. CDR3 coding DNA: TGTGCCAGCAGCCCAAACACAGATACGCAGTATTTT. It codes for CASSPNTDTQYF. The complete variable domain, with remaining parts taken from reference TRBV25-1 and TRBJ2-3, reads EADIYQTPRYLVIGTGKKITLECSQTMGHDKMYWYQQDPGMELHLIHYSYGVNSTEKGDLSSESTVSRIRTEHFPLTLESARPSHTSQYLCASSPNTDTQYFGPGTRLTVL.

The chain carries TRBV3-1 (or the pseudogene TRBV3-2) and TRBJ1-3, with 12 bases aligning to TRBD1. Germline assignment: CDR1 LGHDT and CDR2 YNNKEL (reference sequence). The CDR3 totals 16 residues. Trimming removed 4 bases from V and 7 bases from J; junction bases left unmatched: 8. CDR3 coding DNA: TGTGCCAGCAGCCCCCATGGGGACAGGGGGCGGAACACCATATATTTT. Amino acid sequence: CASSPHGDRGRNTIYF.

The V and J genes are TRBV3-1 (or the pseudogene TRBV3-2) and TRBJ2-2, with a tentative D call TRBD2 (6 bases). Germline V gives CDR1 LGHDT, CDR2 YNNKEL (reference sequence). The ends were cut back, 8 bases at V and 0 bases at J, with 13 bases in the middle. This CDR3 comprises 15 residues. CDR3 DNA sequence: TGTGCCAGCGAACGGCGGGATTCGAACACCGGGGAGCTGTTTTTT. Translation gives CASERRDSNTGELFF.

The chain combines TRBV19 with TRBJ2-1, with 9 positions matching TRBD1. Trimming took 8 bases from V and 7 from J; bases not matched to a gene: 9. CDR1 LNHDA and CDR2 SQIVND come from the germline V gene (reference sequence). This CDR3 region has 14 residues. CDR3: CASVEGTGRNEQFF. The CDR3 DNA sequence: TGTGCCAGTGTGGAGGGGACAGGGCGGAATGAGCAGTTCTTC.

This clone turned up a few times. This rearrangement joins TRBV19 to TRBJ1-3; D not resolved. Germline V gene lookup returns CDR1 LNHDA and CDR2 SQIVND (reference sequence). The CDR3 totals 15 residues. V was clipped by 7 bases and J by 0 bases, with 13 bases between them. The CDR3 reads CASKRTTLSGNTIYF. The CDR3 nucleotides are TGTGCCAGTAAGAGAACTACACTCTCTGGAAACACCATATATTTT.

The gene calls are TRBV5-1 and TRBJ1-2, with D perhaps TRBD1 (6 bases). Trimming took 2 bases from V and 8 from J, leaving 16 bases between them. Per germline, CDR1 SGHRS and CDR2 YFSETQ. The CDR3 loop spans 14 amino acids. The CDR3 nucleotides read TGCGCCAGCAGCTTAGACAGGACCTCGGGCGGCTACACCTTC. Its protein product is CASSLDRTSGGYTF.

The CDR3 region is CARDSPWGELFF. The CDR3, as DNA: TGTGCCCGGGACTCACCGTGGGGGGAGCTGTTTTTT. The rearrangement joins TRBV30 to TRBJ2-2; D is perhaps TRBD2 (6 bases). Germline-derived CDR1 and CDR2 are GTSNPN and SVGIG (reference sequence). V was cut by 8 bases and J by 8 bases, with 15 bases left in between. This CDR3 is built from 12 residues.